This T cell receptor (beta chain) was retrieved from a study of blood T cell repertoires in COVID-19 (dated by TCRdb to between 2020 and 2021). Background on the whole study: Samples from collaborators originated in the United States, Italy and Spain and spanned both the acute and convalescent phases of COVID-19. The material from the prospective study consisted of cDNA or gDNA derived from T cells, B-cell-depleted T cells, or PBMCs. Sample metadata almost always included a de-identified subject ID, COVID-19 status, age in years and sex. Samples were obtained from the ongoing ImmuneRACE study (first 160 participants) and from roughly 1,300 subjects provided by 6 global collaborators. The repertoires were released in a freely available public database intended as a resource for research on the immune response to SARS-CoV-2. Subjects who had been exposed to COVID-19, were actively infected with it, or had recovered from it provided the deeply sampled blood TCRbeta repertoires that made up the dataset. HLA class I and class II types, where available, came from metadata supplied by the sample provider rather than from assay-based typing.

What the authors observed across the whole study: Clinical and demographic metadata were provided uncurated, with the amount varying by source and participant.

V was cut back by 1 base and J by 8 bases, leaving a gap of 11 bases between them. Reading the germline V gene gives CDR1 SGHTA and CDR2 FQGNSA. The CDR3 runs 13 amino acids, cysteine and phenylalanine included. Only CDR3 DNA remains: 39 bases, in frame from the first base. This clone occurred once. Its antigen remains unidentified. No qualities accompany the bases; no much larger clone lies one base away. One collaborating source in Seattle enrolled patients while the patients were actively infected and followed the patients over time throughout the course of disease. Each collaborating institution followed its own protocols to collect whole blood in K2EDTA tubes. Collaborator samples were shipped for TCRbeta analysis as frozen whole blood, isolated PBMCs, or DNA extracted from either sample type. TCRbeta CDR3 regions were amplified from genomic DNA using the immunoSEQ Assay, a bias-controlled multiplex PCR. In the source study's methods: The number of nucleated cells in each sample was estimated from the amplification of reference gene primers within the assay. To quantify the absolute abundance of each unique TCRbeta CDR3 rearrangement, sequence reads were collapsed and filtered. For each sample, productive Simpson clonality was calculated as the square root of Simpson's diversity index across productive rearrangements. Entries here come from immuneACCESS through TCRdb and include only in-frame sequences with V and J called. Some clones fail to appear in such tables; in the studies checked, an unresolved V gene covers under half of the shortfall, and the cause of the remainder is unknown. The V and J calls and clone size come from that table; D and trimming were worked out from the DNA. The sample table shows approximately 170,000 clones, and more than 85% are seen once. In total, the top ten clones hold just under 2% of the sample.

The sample was peripheral blood. The chain uses TRBV7-2 and TRBJ1-2, with the identity of the D gene unclear. This receptor was obtained from a woman aged 60-70 years with COVID-19, enrolled during active disease. DNA sequence: TGTGCCAGCAGCTTAGAAACCCAGAGGGGCTACACCTTC. The translation is CASSLETQRGYTF.